Included here is one TCR beta chain sequence, with context. Its antigen remains unknown. The data are from a study of cytomegalovirus exposure and HLA in healthy donors. Whole-study findings and limits: The later analysis indicated that the majority of CMV-associated TCR beta chains appeared HLA-restricted. TCR beta V- and J-gene trimming, according to a later analysis, was linked to a missense DCLRE1C variant. Some V segments (TRBV6-2 and TRBV6-3 among them) were excluded as indistinguishable. The records held CMV serostatus as the only immune exposure information.

The CDR3 runs to 13 residues. Germline V CDR1 and CDR2: MGHDK, SYGVNS. The V gene lost 6 bases and the J gene lost 1 base, with 9 bases spanning the gap. Amplification used 60 Vbeta primers and 13 Jbeta primers. Clones were sequenced by immunoSEQ multiplex PCR, and TCRdb holds only the in-frame ones, with some missing. The table includes roughly 130,000 clones, around 82% detected once. This clonotype was sampled from a boy aged 5-17 years in good health and CMV-seronegative. The chain is built from TRBV25-1 and TRBJ1-1, with D maybe TRBD1 (6 bases). The sample was PBMCs. The DNA of the CDR3 is TGTGCCAGCAGGGGGGCCTGGAACACTGAAGCTTTCTTT. Protein sequence: CASRGAWNTEAFF.